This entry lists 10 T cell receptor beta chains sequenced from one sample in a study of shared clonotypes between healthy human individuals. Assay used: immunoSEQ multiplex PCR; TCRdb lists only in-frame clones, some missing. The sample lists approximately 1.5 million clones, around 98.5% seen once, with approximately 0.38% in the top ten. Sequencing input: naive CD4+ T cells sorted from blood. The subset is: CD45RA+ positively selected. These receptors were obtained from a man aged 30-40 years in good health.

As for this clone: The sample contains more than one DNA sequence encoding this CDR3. This CDR3 is CASSKRDTQYF. The CDR3 bases are TGTGCCAGCAGTAAAAGGGATACGCAGTATTTT. The genes are TRBV28 and TRBJ2-3; no firm D call. This CDR3 has 11 residues. V lost 5 bases and J lost 6, with 6 bases in between. Germline CDR1 MDHEN, CDR2 SYDVKM.

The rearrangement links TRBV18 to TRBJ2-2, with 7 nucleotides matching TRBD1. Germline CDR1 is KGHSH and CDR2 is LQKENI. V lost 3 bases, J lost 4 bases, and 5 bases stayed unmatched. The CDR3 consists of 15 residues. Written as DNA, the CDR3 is TGTGCCAGCTCACCGGACAGGATAACCACCGGGGAGCTGTTTTTT. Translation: CASSPDRITTGELFF.

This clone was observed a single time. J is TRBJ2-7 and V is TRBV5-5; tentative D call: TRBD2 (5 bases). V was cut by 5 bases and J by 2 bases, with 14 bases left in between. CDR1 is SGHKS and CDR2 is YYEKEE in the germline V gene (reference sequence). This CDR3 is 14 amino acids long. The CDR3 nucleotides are TGTGCCAGCAGAGAGCGGAGCCCAACCTACGAGCAGTACTTC. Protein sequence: CASRERSPTYEQYF.

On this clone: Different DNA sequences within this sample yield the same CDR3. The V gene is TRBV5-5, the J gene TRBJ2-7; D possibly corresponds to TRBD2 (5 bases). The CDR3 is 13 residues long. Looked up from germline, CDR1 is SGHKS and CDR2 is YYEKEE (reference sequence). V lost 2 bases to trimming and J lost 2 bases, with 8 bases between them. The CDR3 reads CASSLPGTYEQYF. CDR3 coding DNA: TGTGCCAGCAGCTTACCGGGGACCTACGAGCAGTACTTC.

The CDR3 region has the DNA TGCGCCAGCAGTGAGAAAGGCTCGGAAGAGCAGTACTTC. This codes for CASSEKGSEEQYF. The V and J genes are TRBV10-1 and TRBJ2-7; D is unclear. Trimming took off 2 bases at V and 7 bases at J, with 12 bases between the two ends. Germline V gene lookup returns CDR1 WNHNN and CDR2 SYGVQD (reference sequence). CDR3 length equals 13 residues.

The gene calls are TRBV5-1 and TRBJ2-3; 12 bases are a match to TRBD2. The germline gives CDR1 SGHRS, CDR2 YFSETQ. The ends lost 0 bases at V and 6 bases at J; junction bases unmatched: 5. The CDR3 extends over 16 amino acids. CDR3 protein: CASSLGLAGAGDTQYF. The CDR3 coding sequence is TGCGCCAGCAGCTTGGGACTAGCGGGAGCAGGGGATACGCAGTATTTT. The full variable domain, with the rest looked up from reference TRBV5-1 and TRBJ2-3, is KAGVTQTPRYLIKTRGQQVTLSCSPISGHRSVSWYQQTPGQGLQFLFEYFSETQRNKGNFPGRFSGRQFSNSRSEMNVSTLELGDSALYLCASSLGLAGAGDTQYFGPGTRLTVL.

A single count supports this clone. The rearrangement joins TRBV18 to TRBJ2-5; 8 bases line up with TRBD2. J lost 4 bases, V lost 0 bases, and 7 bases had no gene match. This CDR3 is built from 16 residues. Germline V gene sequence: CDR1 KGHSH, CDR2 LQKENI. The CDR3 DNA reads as TGTGCCAGCTCACCACCGGGACTAGAGGGGACAGAGACCCAGTACTTC. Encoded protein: CASSPPGLEGTETQYF.

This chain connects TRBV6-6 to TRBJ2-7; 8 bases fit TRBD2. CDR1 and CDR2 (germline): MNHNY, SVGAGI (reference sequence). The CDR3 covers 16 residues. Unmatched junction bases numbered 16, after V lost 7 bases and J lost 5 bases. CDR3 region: CASTKQGGRRVHEQYF. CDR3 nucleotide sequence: TGTGCCAGCACCAAACAGGGCGGGAGGAGGGTCCACGAGCAGTACTTC.

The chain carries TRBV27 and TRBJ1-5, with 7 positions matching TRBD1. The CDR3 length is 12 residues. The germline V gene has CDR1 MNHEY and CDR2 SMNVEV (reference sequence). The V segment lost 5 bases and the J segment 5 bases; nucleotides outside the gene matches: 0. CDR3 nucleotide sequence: TGTGCCAGCAGTGGACAGGATCAGCCCCAGCATTTT. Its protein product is CASSGQDQPQHF.

CDR3 sequence: CASSFTGRSYEQYF. CDR3 sequence (DNA): TGCGCCAGCAGCTTTACGGGCCGCTCCTACGAGCAGTACTTC. The V gene is TRBV5-1, the J gene TRBJ2-7, with no clear D. CDR3 length equals 14 residues. The V and J ends lost 2 bases and 0 bases respectively, with 9 bases between them. The germline CDR1 and CDR2 sequences are SGHRS and YFSETQ.